This entry lists 12 T cell receptor beta chains sequenced from one sample in a study of T cell changes during pregnancy in multiple sclerosis. Sequenced by immunoSEQ multiplex PCR; TCRdb stores in-frame clones only, minus some. The sample lists around 56,000 clones, roughly 94% occurring once. The sequenced sample was CD8+ T cells from peripheral blood mononuclear cells, obtained after pregnancy. Source of these receptors: a female donor with multiple sclerosis, enrolled in a pregnancy study.

The CDR3 protein is CSVKSVQGTEAFF. CDR3 coding DNA: TGCAGCGTTAAATCCGTTCAGGGAACTGAAGCTTTCTTT. V gene TRBV29-1 combines with J gene TRBJ1-1; maybe TRBD1 (5 bases). Trimming shortened V by 5 bases and J by 5 bases, and 15 bases separated the two germline ends. Germline V lookup: CDR1 SQVTM, CDR2 ANQGSEA. The CDR3 is 13 residues long.

The chain is built from TRBV6-5 and TRBJ2-1; weak D call: TRBD1 (5 bases). CDR1 is MNHEY and CDR2 is SVGAGI in the germline V gene. Trimming removed 5 bases from V and 5 bases from J, with 13 bases in between. This CDR3 has 14 amino acids. CDR3 sequence: CASSHADRNNEQFF. CDR3 coding DNA: TGTGCCAGCAGTCACGCAGACAGAAACAATGAGCAGTTCTTC.

The chain uses TRBV5-4 and TRBJ2-3; D possibly corresponds to TRBD1 (6 bases). V was pared by 4 bases and J by 4 bases, with 16 bases between. Germline V gives CDR1 SGHNT, CDR2 YYREEE (reference sequence). The CDR3 runs 15 residues. CDR3: CASSPETGNADTQYF. The CDR3 coding sequence is TGTGCCAGCAGCCCCGAAACAGGGAATGCAGATACGCAGTATTTT.

V and J are TRBV7-9 and TRBJ1-2; D gene ambiguous. This CDR3 comprises 17 residues. Trimming stripped 4 bases from V and 0 bases from J, with 18 bases between. Per germline, CDR1 SEHNR and CDR2 FQNEAQ (reference sequence). Here the CDR3 DNA reads TGTGCCAGCAGCTACAATTCAGGAAGGGAGGCTAACTATGGCTACACCTTC. Translating it yields CASSYNSGREANYGYTF.

The V and J genes are TRBV21-1 and TRBJ2-1; no DNA check was done on the table's D call, TRBD2. TRBV21-1 counts as a pseudogene. CDR3 length equals 20 residues. The chain's CDR3 is CASSVLGEADPNGSYNEQFF. The DNA of the CDR3 is TGTGCCAGCAGTGTCCTAGGAGAAGCGGACCCTAACGGCTCCTACAATGAGCAGTTCTTC.

This clone appeared a single time. This chain connects TRBV6-5 to TRBJ2-7; TRBD2 might be the D (6 bases). In germline, CDR1 is MNHEY, CDR2 SVGAGI. The CDR3 consists of 14 residues. V was pared by 6 bases and J by 4 bases, with 16 bases between. The CDR3 spells CASSPGRDQYEQYF. DNA of the CDR3: TGTGCCAGCAGCCCGGGGCGGGATCAGTACGAGCAGTACTTC.

The DNA of the CDR3 is TGTGCCAGCAGTTTTGGCCGAGAGACCCAGTACTTC. As protein: CASSFGRETQYF. The chain uses TRBV25-1 and TRBJ2-5; the D is unclear. Trimming took off 5 bases at V and 4 bases at J, with 8 bases between the two ends. Germline V gene sequence: CDR1 MGHDK, CDR2 SYGVNS. The CDR3 has 12 amino acids.

The chain joins TRBV27 to TRBJ1-1, with D perhaps TRBD1 (5 bases). The CDR3 length is 13 residues. The V gene's germline CDR1 is MNHEY and CDR2 SMNVEV (reference sequence). Trimming removed 3 bases from V and 7 bases from J, with 12 bases in between. This chain's CDR3 is CASSLGVDSEAFF. CDR3 coding DNA: TGTGCCAGCAGTTTGGGCGTTGACAGTGAAGCTTTCTTT.

V is TRBV5-5 and J is TRBJ2-1; 7 bases line up with TRBD1. Germline values: CDR1 SGHKS, CDR2 YYEKEE (reference sequence). The CDR3 has 14 amino acids. The V and J ends lost 5 bases and 1 base, in that order; junction bases with no gene match: 3. The CDR3 is CASRRDSSYNEQFF. CDR3 nucleotides: TGTGCCAGCAGGAGGGACAGTTCCTACAATGAGCAGTTCTTC.

This clone was observed a handful of times. The genes are TRBV19 and TRBJ1-2; 12 nucleotides align to TRBD1. Germline V gene data show CDR1 as LNHDA and CDR2 as SQIVND (reference sequence). The CDR3 extends over 15 amino acids. V lost 5 bases, J lost 8 bases, and 9 bases stayed unmatched. CDR3 amino acids: CASSDGTGGIGGYTF. DNA for the CDR3: TGTGCCAGTAGTGATGGGACAGGGGGCATCGGAGGCTACACCTTC.

V and J are TRBV15 and TRBJ2-5; a possible D gene is TRBD1 (5 bases). Between the trimmed V and J ends, which lost 5 bases and 0 bases, there was a span of 10 bases. CDR1 is LNHNV and CDR2 is YYDKDF in the germline V gene (reference sequence). The CDR3 loop spans 14 amino acids. The CDR3 loop reads CATSGRAYQETQYF. The CDR3 nucleotides are TGTGCCACCAGCGGCAGGGCATACCAAGAGACCCAGTACTTC.

The chain combines TRBV29-1 with TRBJ2-1, with D maybe TRBD1 (8 bases). Germline-derived CDR1 and CDR2 are SQVTM and ANQGSEA. Trimming removed 7 bases from V and 8 bases from J, with 18 bases in between. The CDR3 totals 13 residues. For the CDR3, the DNA is TGCAGCGGAGACAGGGGACTACAGGATGAGCAGTTCTTC. This codes for CSGDRGLQDEQFF.